Listed here is a single TCR beta chain. Its antigen is currently unknown. This CDR3 is 14 amino acids long. Germline-derived CDR1 and CDR2 are WSHSY and SAAADI. These data are taken from a study of post-analysis software for immune sequencing data. Study-wide results and caveats: Roughly 5 TRBV segments, TRBV5-6, TRBV5-1 and TRBV20-1 among them, were found more frequent in patients than controls. Diversity measured as normalized Chao1 was significantly lower in multiple sclerosis patients than in controls.

Presence of unique molecular identifiers characterized the TCR beta cDNA libraries. TCRdb fed the PCR reads into MiXCR, producing one record per CDR3 protein. The top ten clones hold more than 0.45% of a sample with some 690,000 distinct CDR3 sequences, roughly 27% of them seen once. The sequence was collected from a girl under 18 with multiple sclerosis. The specimen sequenced was blood. The chain combines TRBV10-2 with TRBJ2-4; 7 bases agree with TRBD1. The DNA end lines up better with TRBJ2-5; the J call may be wrong. The CDR3 here is CASSHGTAKETQYF. The CDR3 nucleotides read TGCGCCAGCAGTCACGGGACAGCAAAAGAGACCCAGTACTTC.